The 14 T cell receptor beta chains below come from one sample, sequenced in a study of CD8 T cells in Susac syndrome. Random hexamers were used to reverse transcribe an amount of about 0.45 to 1 ug RNA. TCRdb re-analysed the immunoSEQ multiplex PCR reads in MiXCR, keeping a single row per CDR3 protein. Among tens of thousands of distinct CDR3 sequences listed, approximately 93% were seen once. The material sequenced was CD8+ T cells from PBMCs. These receptors originate from a human donor with Susac syndrome.

This chain joins TRBV6-1 and TRBJ2-3; D is uncertain. Trimming stripped 6 bases from V and 2 bases from J, with 18 bases between. Germline CDR1 and CDR2: MNHNS and SASEGT. CDR3 size: 16 residues. Here the CDR3 DNA reads TGTGCCAGCAGCGTTTCCGGTAACTTATACACAGATACGCAGTATTTT. It translates to CASSVSGNLYTDTQYF.

V is TRBV11-2 and J is TRBJ1-1; D remains ambiguous. Trimming took 1 base from V and 9 from J, leaving 9 bases between them. The CDR3 is made up of 12 amino acids. Germline V gene lookup returns CDR1 SGHAT and CDR2 FQNNGV. The chain's CDR3 is CASSLGGMQAFF. The CDR3 nucleotides are TGTGCCAGCAGCTTAGGGGGAATGCAAGCTTTCTTT.

The gene calls are TRBV20-1 and TRBJ2-7; D is perhaps TRBD1 (5 bases). This CDR3 is 11 amino acids long. With 6 bases removed from V and 3 bases from J, the gap between germline ends came to 9 bases. Germline CDR1 and CDR2: DFQATT and SNEGSKA (reference sequence). CDR3 amino acids: CSATTGYEQYF. The CDR3 DNA follows: TGCAGTGCGACAACAGGCTACGAGCAGTACTTC.

The genes are TRBV23-1 and TRBJ2-7; maybe TRBD2 (6 bases). TRBV23-1 is placed among ORFs of uncertain function. Between the trimmed V and J ends, which lost 3 bases and 3 bases, there was a span of 9 bases. The CDR3 extends over 13 amino acids. CDR3 sequence reads: CASSHSGLYEQYF. As DNA, the CDR3 is TGCGCCAGCAGTCACTCGGGACTCTACGAGCAGTACTTC.

This clonotype was observed once. V and J are TRBV7-3 and TRBJ2-7, with TRBD1 matching 9 bases. The germline CDR1 and CDR2 sequences are SGHTA and FQGTGA. Trimming took 5 bases from V and 6 from J; bases not matched to a gene: 5. CDR3 size: 13 residues. CDR3 residues: CASSADRGIEQYF. CDR3 nucleotides: TGTGCCAGCAGCGCGGACAGGGGAATCGAGCAGTACTTC.

The J gene is TRBJ1-1, the V gene TRBV7-9; tentative D call: TRBD1 (5 bases). This CDR3 comprises 16 residues. The V end was cut by 0 bases, the J end by 1 base, with 12 bases between. Germline CDR1 reads SEHNR; CDR2 reads FQNEAQ (reference sequence). CDR3 DNA: TGTGCCAGCAGCTTAGCGCGGGGCGGACAGAACACTGAAGCTTTCTTT. Translated: CASSLARGGQNTEAFF.

The rearrangement joins TRBV6-4 to TRBJ2-7; either TRBD1 or TRBD2 may fit D (5 bases each). This CDR3 has 12 amino acids. Trimming stripped 11 bases from V and 2 bases from J, with 13 bases between. CDR1 is MRHNA and CDR2 is SNTAGT in the germline V gene. The CDR3 DNA is TGTGCCCAGAGGGGTGATACCTACGAGCAGTACTTC. This translates into CAQRGDTYEQYF.

This chain joins TRBV29-1 and TRBJ1-1; 9 bases match TRBD1. The CDR3 is 13 residues long. The V gene's germline CDR1 is SQVTM and CDR2 ANQGSEA. The ends lost 7 bases at V and 4 bases at J; junction bases unmatched: 7. The CDR3 nucleotides read TGCAGCGGTACAACAGGGGGCGGCACTGAAGCTTTCTTT. This encodes CSGTTGGGTEAFF.

The chain couples TRBV2 to TRBJ1-2; no definite D call. V lost 8 bases, J lost 0 bases, and 10 bases lay in between. Germline V gene data show CDR1 as SNHLY and CDR2 as FYNNEI. This CDR3 region has 13 residues. CDR3 region: CASGHSTNYGYTF. For the CDR3, the DNA is TGTGCCAGCGGTCACAGTACTAACTATGGCTACACCTTC.

This chain links TRBV24-1 with TRBJ2-2; D possibly corresponds to TRBD1 (6 bases). Germline CDR1 is KGHDR and CDR2 is SFDVKD. The CDR3 runs to 15 residues. The ends were cut back, 4 bases at V and 4 bases at J, with 12 bases in the middle. The CDR3 reads CATSDRRDTTGELFF. Here the CDR3 DNA reads TGTGCCACCAGTGACCGCCGGGACACCACCGGGGAGCTGTTTTTT.

This chain links TRBV7-9 with TRBJ1-2; D may be TRBD1 (5 bases). Deletions cut 5 bases from V and 8 bases from J, with 15 bases between. The CDR3 loop spans 13 amino acids. The germline gives CDR1 SEHNR, CDR2 FQNEAQ (reference sequence). CDR3 sequence reads: CASSQDRHGGYTF. The CDR3 nucleotides read TGTGCCAGCAGCCAAGACAGACACGGGGGCTACACCTTC.

This sequence joins TRBV28 and TRBJ1-5; D not certain. The CDR3 has 12 amino acids. V lost 6 bases, J lost 4 bases, and 7 bases lay in between. Per the germline V gene, CDR1 is MDHEN and CDR2 is SYDVKM. CDR3 sequence reads: CASSPSNQPQHF. For the CDR3, the DNA is TGTGCCAGCAGCCCTTCAAATCAGCCCCAGCATTTT.

The chain has TRBV7-9 and TRBJ1-1; 7 bases agree with TRBD1. Germline loops: CDR1 SEHNR, CDR2 FQNEAQ (reference sequence). With V trimmed by 4 bases and J by 5 bases, 4 bases remained unmatched. CDR3 length: 13 amino acids. CDR3 sequence reads: CASSSPGQTEAFF. The DNA for the CDR3 is TGTGCCAGCAGCTCGCCGGGACAGACTGAAGCTTTCTTT. The full variable domain, in which reference TRBV7-9 and TRBJ1-1 provide the parts outside the CDR3, is DTGVSQNPRHKITKRGQNVTFRCDPISEHNRLYWYRQTLGQGPEFLTYFQNEAQLEKSRLLSDRFSAERPKGSFSTLEIQRTEQGDSAMYLCASSSPGQTEAFFGQGTRLTVV.

This chain connects TRBV9 to TRBJ2-1; no definite D call. CDR1 and CDR2 from the germline V gene are SGDLS and YYNGEE. Trimming stripped 0 bases from V and 5 bases from J, with 3 bases between. This CDR3 contains 12 residues. The CDR3 DNA reads TGTGCCAGCAGCGTAGATGACAATGAGCAGTTCTTC. Translation: CASSVDDNEQFF. The full variable domain, with the rest looked up from reference TRBV9 and TRBJ2-1, is DSGVTQTPKHLITATGQRVTLRCSPRSGDLSVYWYQQSLDQGLQFLIQYYNGEERAKGNILERFSAQQFPDLHSELNLSSLELGDSALYFCASSVDDNEQFFGPGTRLTVL.